The 20 T cell receptor beta chains reported below all come from one sample, sequenced in a study of T cell responses to AZD1222 COVID-19 vaccine. Profiling relied on immunoSEQ multiplex PCR, and the TCRdb table lists in-frame clones only, not all of them. The table has around 100,000 clones, about 88% seen once. The material sequenced was peripheral blood, taken on day 0 of AZD1222 vaccination. Receptor source: an adult in good health.

This clone was counted between two and nine times. The rearrangement links TRBV11-1 to TRBJ2-7, with D perhaps matching TRBD1 (5 bases). The CDR3 runs 15 residues. CDR1 is SGHAT, CDR2 FQDESV, per germline (reference sequence). Trimming left V 8 bases short and J 3 bases short, with 20 bases between. Here the CDR3 reads CASAHTQDSVYEQYF. The DNA for the CDR3 is TGTGCCAGCGCCCATACCCAAGACAGCGTCTACGAGCAGTACTTC.

J is TRBJ2-1 and V is TRBV9; D is perhaps TRBD1 or TRBD2 (6 bases each). The CDR3 runs to 15 residues. V shed 0 bases and J shed 6 bases, with 13 bases lying between them. The V gene's germline CDR1 is SGDLS and CDR2 YYNGEE. The CDR3, as DNA: TGTGCCAGCAGCGTAGGAGGGGGGAGCGGCAATGAGCAGTTCTTC. Its translation is CASSVGGGSGNEQFF.

This clone occurred a few times. The V gene is TRBV5-1, the J gene TRBJ2-2; 8 nucleotides align to TRBD1. Germline V gene lookup returns CDR1 SGHRS and CDR2 YFSETQ. The CDR3 is 15 amino acids. The ends lost 4 bases at V and 10 bases at J; junction bases unmatched: 12. CDR3 in DNA: TGCGCCAGCAGCCTATATAACAGGGGGAGCGAGGAGCTGTTTTTT. Encoded protein: CASSLYNRGSEELFF. Complete variable domain (other parts from reference TRBV5-1 and TRBJ2-2): KAGVTQTPRYLIKTRGQQVTLSCSPISGHRSVSWYQQTPGQGLQFLFEYFSETQRNKGNFPGRFSGRQFSNSRSEMNVSTLELGDSALYLCASSLYNRGSEELFFGEGSRLTVL.

The V and J genes are TRBV27 and TRBJ2-1; 8 bases line up with TRBD2. The V and J ends lost 4 bases and 0 bases, in that order; junction bases with no gene match: 5. The length of the CDR3 is 16 residues. From germline, CDR1 is MNHEY and CDR2 SMNVEV (reference sequence). CDR3 sequence reads: CASSSQSGSSYNEQFF. The CDR3 DNA reads as TGTGCCAGCAGTTCCCAGAGCGGGAGCTCCTACAATGAGCAGTTCTTC.

This clone was seen just once. V gene TRBV7-2 combines with J gene TRBJ1-1; TRBD1 matches at 8 bases. Germline CDR1 SGHTA, CDR2 FQGNSA. V lost 6 bases and J lost 4; bases outside the gene matches: 7. The length of the CDR3 is 14 residues. This CDR3 reads CASRDRGVSTEAFF. For the CDR3, the DNA is TGTGCCAGCAGAGACAGGGGAGTTTCCACTGAAGCTTTCTTT.

This chain joins TRBV30 and TRBJ1-1; D remains ambiguous. The CDR3 is made up of 13 amino acids. V shed 2 bases and J shed 2 bases, with 9 bases lying between them. Germline V CDR1 and CDR2: GTSNPN, SVGIG (reference sequence). CDR3 nucleotide sequence: TGTGCCTGGAGTCGGGCCGTTAACACTGAAGCTTTCTTT. This translates into CAWSRAVNTEAFF.

This chain connects TRBV9 to TRBJ2-5, with D maybe TRBD1 (6 bases). The V gene lost 4 bases and the J gene lost 7 bases, with 23 bases spanning the gap. This CDR3 has 16 residues. Germline values: CDR1 SGDLS, CDR2 YYNGEE. The CDR3 protein is CASSPGASSRRGTQYF. The CDR3 DNA reads TGTGCCAGCAGCCCAGGGGCTAGTTCGAGACGCGGGACCCAGTACTTC.

The V and J genes are TRBV7-3 and TRBJ2-3, with D hard to call. The germline CDR1 and CDR2 sequences are SGHTA and FQGTGA. The V end was cut by 1 base, the J end by 0 bases, with 5 bases between. The CDR3 is 14 amino acids. The CDR3 nucleotides are TGTGCCAGCAGCTTAATTTTTAGCACAGATACGCAGTATTTT. Translated, it gives CASSLIFSTDTQYF.

The chain combines TRBV7-6 with TRBJ2-5, with D tentatively TRBD1 (6 bases). Germline assignment: CDR1 SGHVS and CDR2 FNYEAQ. The CDR3 is 16 amino acids. V lost 4 bases, J lost 5 bases, and 20 bases lay in between. In nucleotides, the CDR3 is TGTGCCAGCAGCTCACGACAGGCGCCTGATGAGGAGACCCAGTACTTC. This codes for CASSSRQAPDEETQYF.

V usage is TRBV27 and J usage is TRBJ1-5, with D unresolved. Germline V gene sequence: CDR1 MNHEY, CDR2 SMNVEV (reference sequence). The CDR3 loop spans 14 amino acids. V was clipped by 3 bases and J by 0 bases, with 6 bases between them. This CDR3 is CASSLGSSNQPQHF. The CDR3 DNA sequence: TGTGCCAGCAGTTTGGGCAGTAGCAATCAGCCCCAGCATTTT.

This clone was seen just once. The J gene is TRBJ2-3, the V gene TRBV4-1; 9 bases agree with TRBD2. Trimming at V came to 1 base and at J to 10 bases, leaving 15 bases not matched to a gene. Germline loops: CDR1 MGHRA, CDR2 YSYEKL. CDR3 length: 17 amino acids. In DNA, the CDR3 is TGCGCCAGCAGCCAAGTGGGGACTAGCTTGCAGAGTTGGTCGCAGTATTTT. Its protein is CASSQVGTSLQSWSQYF.

This chain uses TRBV28 with TRBJ2-7, with D perhaps matching TRBD2 (6 bases). Trimming took off 2 bases at V and 6 bases at J, with 17 bases between the two ends. The CDR3 runs to 15 residues. The germline V gene has CDR1 MDHEN and CDR2 SYDVKM. This chain's CDR3 is CASSLQRDFFIEQYF. In DNA form, the CDR3 reads TGTGCCAGCAGTTTACAACGGGACTTCTTCATCGAGCAGTACTTC.

V is TRBV10-3 and J is TRBJ2-1; possible D gene TRBD1, 6 bases. The CDR3 runs to 13 residues. V lost 7 bases and J 9 bases, leaving 16 bases between the germline ends. CDR1 is ENHRY and CDR2 is SYGVKD in the germline V gene. The DNA of the CDR3 is TGTGCCATCACGGCAGGGGTGCAAGGTGAGCAGTTCTTC. Its translation: CAITAGVQGEQFF.

The genes are TRBV6-2 or TRBV6-3 and TRBJ1-1, with D perhaps TRBD1 (6 bases). Germline V gene lookup returns CDR1 MNHEY and CDR2 SVGEGT. Trimming stripped 5 bases from V and 4 bases from J, with 11 bases between. This CDR3 is 13 amino acids long. The CDR3 loop is CASSPRGSTEAFF. The CDR3 DNA reads TGTGCCAGCAGTCCCAGGGGATCCACTGAAGCTTTCTTT.

The chain combines TRBV7-9 with TRBJ2-3, with no clear D. This CDR3 has 13 residues. V was pared by 1 base and J by 9 bases, with 11 bases between. CDR1 SEHNR and CDR2 FQNEAQ come from the germline V gene (reference sequence). The chain's CDR3 is CASSLEGNPTQYF. CDR3 sequence (DNA): TGTGCCAGCAGCTTAGAGGGTAACCCAACGCAGTATTTT.

The V call is TRBV5-8, the J call TRBJ2-1, with 7 bases lining up with TRBD1. The germline V gene encodes CDR1 SGHTS and CDR2 YDEGEE. Losses at the gene ends were 4 bases for V and 4 bases for J; bases not matched to a gene: 8. The CDR3 totals 15 residues. The CDR3, as DNA: TGTGCCAGCAGCAAGGGGACAGTAGTTTACAATGAGCAGTTCTTC. It is translated as CASSKGTVVYNEQFF. Full variable domain (outside the CDR3, taken from reference TRBV5-8 and TRBJ2-1): EAGVTQSPTHLIKTRGQQATLRCSPISGHTSVYWYQQALGLGLQFLLWYDEGEERNRGNFPPRFSGRQFPNYSSELNVNALELEDSALYLCASSKGTVVYNEQFFGPGTRLTVL.

The chain combines TRBV24-1 with TRBJ2-2; TRBD2 matches at 8 bases. CDR1 is KGHDR, CDR2 SFDVKD, per germline. The V gene end was trimmed by 10 bases and the J gene end by 6 bases; junction bases not matched to a gene: 6. CDR3 length: 13 amino acids. In nucleotides, the CDR3 is TGTGCCACTCGGACTAGCCCCGCCGGGGAGCTGTTTTTT. It translates to CATRTSPAGELFF.

The chain links TRBV27 to TRBJ1-6; no clear D. The CDR3 totals 20 residues. Deletions cut 3 bases from V and 5 bases from J, with 26 bases between. Looked up from germline, CDR1 is MNHEY and CDR2 is SMNVEV (reference sequence). CDR3 protein: CASSFERPTPVDGHNSPLHF. The CDR3 DNA sequence: TGTGCCAGCAGTTTTGAACGCCCAACCCCGGTGGACGGACATAATTCACCCCTCCACTTT.

The gene calls are TRBV4-3 and TRBJ2-3, with D unresolved. This CDR3 contains 14 residues. CDR1 is LGHNA, CDR2 YSLEER, per germline. The V end was cut by 0 bases, the J end by 1 base, with 5 bases between. The CDR3 reads CASSQDTRTDTQYF. The CDR3 nucleotides read TGCGCCAGCAGCCAAGATACTCGCACAGATACGCAGTATTTT.

This chain connects TRBV7-3 to TRBJ2-1; TRBD2 agrees at 7 bases. The CDR3 covers 18 residues. Germline CDR1 SGHTA, CDR2 FQGTGA. The trim removed 2 bases at V and 8 bases at J, leaving 18 bases unmatched. The CDR3 protein is CASSLFPLSWEGQDEQFF. The CDR3 DNA reads as TGTGCCAGCAGCTTATTTCCCCTTTCGTGGGAGGGCCAGGATGAGCAGTTCTTC.